A single T cell receptor (beta chain) is shown here with its context. What antigen it recognizes has not been identified. Base quality data are lacking; no much larger clone is found one base away. Using the deep immunoSEQ assay, TCR CDR3 regions were amplified from genomic DNA by multiplex PCR. Genomic DNA extracted from each cell subset was distributed evenly over all wells of several immunoSEQ 96-well plates, and each plate served as one replicate. For sorted subsets, roughly 200 ng of genomic DNA, equivalent to 30,000 or so T cell genomes, went into each replicate PCR. Purified libraries were measured with a Qubit 3.0 fluorometer, size-checked on a Bioanalyzer 2100, and measured again with the KAPA Library Quantification kit. A separate single-read 150-cycle Illumina NextSeq 550 flow cell was used to sequence each immunoSEQ 96-well plate. The paper's data handling went like this. Because the immunoSEQ output included only junctional sequences and no quality scores, the filtering could not be the same as the filtering used for full-length reads. Sequences were annotated with PyIR, a Python wrapper for IgBLAST v1.9, and V/J genes and CDR3 were assigned using IMGT germline references. Reads were filtered out if the reads had weak V/J assignments (E-value above 1e-6), no CDR3, stop codons, out-of-frame junctions, or ambiguous translated residues. A V3J clonotype was defined by an identical inferred V gene, J gene, and CDR3 amino acid sequence. Percentage overlap between repertoires was computed as shared unique clonotypes divided by the size of the smaller repertoire. Repertoire richness was assessed with RTK rarefaction, the Chao1 estimator, and Recon v2.1 estimates of unobserved clonotypes. Generation probabilities were computed with OLGA for all TCRbeta clonotypes obtained by the gDNA method from four donors. TCRdb mirrors the immuneACCESS table, restricted to in-frame sequences. Some clones are absent from its copies; in checked studies, under half trace to an unresolved V gene, and the reason for the others is unknown. V and J calls and clone size come straight from that table; D and trimming were deduced from the DNA. The sample table shows about 980,000 clones, and less than 85% are seen once. Over 1.3% of the sample goes to the ten largest clones.

The data derive from a study of shared clonotypes between healthy human individuals (dated by TCRdb to about 2020). Notes on the research overall: The cohort comprised a couple of women and three men aged 18 to 49 years. Per donor, three plates each were used for CD4 naive and CD4 memory, two for CD8 naive, and one for CD8 memory. To estimate repertoire size and how much clonotype sharing occurs between individuals, the study deeply sequenced the blood TCR repertoires of 5 or 6 healthy adults. Different laboratories and diverse techniques were used to prepare libraries and sequence TCR repertoires, to increase sequencing depth and limit assay-specific biases. Between about 0.85 and 8.9 billion PBMCs per donor were obtained by leukapheresis. The investigation overall reported the following: Incomplete sequencing was indicated by rarefaction of sorted-subset datasets, despite the large sequencing depth. Because the study included a small number of donors, the genetic and exposure-history diversity represented was limited. Only blood was sampled, and tissue TCR repertoires likely differ from those in blood. Naive subsets generally had larger estimated clonotype richness than memory subsets did. About 5% of naive CD4, 3.5% of naive CD8, roughly 2.4% of memory CD4, and around 0.42% of memory CD8 clonotypes were shared across a few donors. Higher generation probabilities were observed for clonotypes shared by all four sorted-subset donors than for non-shared clonotypes. Pairwise subsampling led to the expectation that sequencing depth would affect the degree of clonotype sharing among donors.

Sequences GTSNPN (CDR1) and SVGIG (CDR2) are obtained from the germline V gene (reference sequence). V ends up 5 bases short and J 7 bases short, with an unmatched junction base count of 12. The cysteine opens and the phenylalanine closes a CDR3 of 16 amino acids. Only the CDR3 part of the read is kept: 48 bases, read in frame from the first base. Healthy HIV-negative adults with no recently reported acute infections or vaccinations were included as donors. Only Caucasian adults living in Nashville, Tennessee, USA were represented among the donors. Magnetic negative selection was used to enrich CD4+ T cells, after which naive cells were positively selected on CD45RA and the negative fraction became the memory subset. Blood was collected by leukapheresis, and PBMCs were isolated by Ficoll-Histopaque density gradient centrifugation and then cryopreserved in liquid nitrogen vapor phase. Purity and quantity of every magnetically sorted T cell population were checked by analytical flow cytometry. Genomic DNA was isolated from every sorted fraction and measured by UV absorbance on a Nanodrop 2000c.

The sequence joins TRBV30 to TRBJ1-4, with 11 bases aligning to TRBD1. The sample was memory CD4+ T cells sorted from blood. The sample's cell subset or site, from its label and the paper: CD45RA-negative fraction. The TCR sequence derives from a man younger than 30 in good health. The DNA sequence is given as TGTGCCTGGTCGACCAGGACAGGGGGCCCGTCTGAAAAACTGTTTTTT. Protein translation: CAWSTRTGGPSEKLFF.